A single sample is the source of the 5 T cell receptor beta chains below, sequenced in a study of blood T cells in healthy people across ages. The authors ran a second PCR of about 7 to 11 cycles using a sample-barcoded 5' primer and a J-beta primer mix. TCRdb called the 5' RACE reads again in MiXCR, with one record for every CDR3 protein. The sample gives about 1,500,000 distinct CDR3 sequences, 42% of which show up once; 7% to 9.5% is in the top ten. Specimen: blood. The receptors were gathered from a woman under 30 in good health.

This clonotype was picked up a small number of times. The rearrangement links TRBV21-1 to TRBJ1-4. TRBV21-1 is a recognized pseudogene. This CDR3 is built from 11 residues. This CDR3 is CASSKFEKLFF. CDR3 in DNA: TGTGCCAGCAGCAAATTTGAAAAACTGTTTTTT.

This clonotype showed up just a few times. The chain couples TRBV7-9 to TRBJ1-2; the D gene is possibly TRBD1 (5 bases). The V gene lost 1 base and the J gene lost 6 bases, with 9 bases spanning the gap. This CDR3 has 13 amino acids. Germline assignment: CDR1 SEHNR and CDR2 FQNEAQ (reference sequence). For the CDR3, the DNA is TGTGCCAGCAGCTTAGAGGGGTTCGATGGCTACACCTTC. It yields the protein CASSLEGFDGYTF.

In its sample, this clonotype was seen many times. The chain combines TRBV4-1 with TRBJ1-2, with 9 bases aligning to TRBD1. Germline lookup yields CDR1 MGHRA and CDR2 YSYEKL. This CDR3 has 17 amino acids. V gave up 5 bases and J gave up 2 bases; unmatched junction bases: 12. CDR3 bases: TGCGCCAGCAGCGCAACCGGGACAGGGTATGGGAACTATGGCTACACCTTC. Translating it yields CASSATGTGYGNYGYTF.

In regard to this clonotype: This may arise from a read error, as a much more abundant clone is one base away. The J gene is TRBJ2-5, the V gene TRBV20-1; D may be TRBD1 or TRBD2 (5 bases each). Per germline, CDR1 DFQATT and CDR2 SNEGSKA (reference sequence). The CDR3 has 10 residues. V gave up 5 bases and J gave up 8 bases, with 9 bases separating them. The CDR3 DNA follows: TGCAGTGCTGGTGGGGGAACCCAGTACTTC. This gives the protein CSAGGGTQYF.

The rearrangement links TRBV6-5 to TRBJ1-2, with unresolved D. Trimming left V 6 bases short and J 4 bases short, with 12 bases between. CDR1 is MNHEY and CDR2 is SVGAGI in the germline V gene. The CDR3 covers 13 residues. CDR3 sequence: CASSPDGRYGYTF. The DNA of the CDR3 is TGTGCCAGCAGCCCAGACGGCCGCTATGGCTACACCTTC.